Shown below are 29 T cell receptor beta chains from a single sample sequenced in a study of T cells in Graves' hyperthyroidism and ophthalmopathy (dated by TCRdb to the late 2010s). Library preparation used multiplex PCR. Instrument used: Illumina HiSeq 2000. The TCR beta CDR3 regions were amplified from RNA transcripts. The first round of RT-PCR for the TCR CDR3 was performed with the HTBI primer set and the Qiagen OneStep RT-PCR kit. In TCRdb, the public reads were trimmed at Q25 with fastp and aligned with MiXCR, with productive beta chains retained. Rows matching on CDR3 protein sequence are summarized as one entry with the most common DNA and genes. Here the sample has some 350,000 distinct CDR3 sequences; 12% to 15% occur a single time. In total, the top ten clones hold 34% of the sample. Sequenced input: blood. The receptors come from a woman aged 40 to 49 with Graves' ophthalmopathy.

There are a few counts of this clonotype. The chain links TRBV5-1 to TRBJ1-2, with D perhaps TRBD1 (6 bases). This CDR3 contains 14 residues. V was shortened by 3 bases and J by 8 bases, with 17 bases between the two germline ends. Germline loops: CDR1 SGHRS, CDR2 YFSETQ. CDR3 sequence reads: CASSSGGRRYGYTF. CDR3 DNA: TGCGCCAGCAGCTCGGGGGGCCGGCGTTACGGCTACACCTTC.

Ten or more counts support this clonotype. V usage is TRBV25-1 and J usage is TRBJ1-4, with no clear D. V lost 3 bases and J 6 bases, leaving 23 bases between the germline ends. Germline CDR1 reads MGHDK; CDR2 reads SYGVNS. CDR3 length: 18 amino acids. The CDR3 loop reads CASSDSGTEMVEDEKLFF. In nucleotides, the CDR3 is TGTGCCAGCAGTGATTCGGGTACCGAGATGGTGGAAGATGAAAAACTGTTTTTT. Full variable domain (outside the CDR3, taken from reference TRBV25-1 and TRBJ1-4): EADIYQTPRYLVIGTGKKITLECSQTMGHDKMYWYQQDPGMELHLIHYSYGVNSTEKGDLSSESTVSRIRTEHFPLTLESARPSHTSQYLCASSDSGTEMVEDEKLFFGSGTQLSVL.

This chain links TRBV6-6 with TRBJ1-3, with a possible D match to TRBD1 (5 bases). Trimming left V 2 bases short and J 1 base short, with 12 bases between. CDR3 length: 16 amino acids. Per germline, CDR1 MNHNY and CDR2 SVGAGI (reference sequence). Here the CDR3 reads CASSYLQGQSGNTIYF. For the CDR3, the DNA is TGTGCCAGCAGTTACCTGCAGGGTCAATCTGGAAACACCATATATTTT.

This clonotype was recorded a few times. The chain employs TRBV20-1 and TRBJ1-2; D uncertain. The CDR3 consists of 12 residues. The germline gives CDR1 DFQATT, CDR2 SNEGSKA (reference sequence). The V end lost 7 bases, the J end lost 4 bases, and 13 bases lay between the germline ends. CDR3 protein: CSGFAPIYGYTF. As DNA, the CDR3 is TGCAGTGGGTTCGCCCCGATCTATGGCTACACCTTC.

About this clonotype: A clone one base away is much larger, so this may be a read error. The V gene is TRBV9, the J gene TRBJ2-3, with TRBD2 matching over 9 bases. CDR3 length: 16 amino acids. J lost 0 bases, V lost 7 bases, and 9 bases had no gene match. CDR1 and CDR2 (germline): SGDLS, YYNGEE. CDR3: CASGSRLAESTDTQYF. DNA for the CDR3: TGTGCCAGCGGCTCCAGACTAGCGGAGAGCACAGATACGCAGTATTTT.

This clonotype was counted many times. The genes are TRBV27 and TRBJ1-6, with D possibly matching TRBD1 (5 bases). V lost 4 bases to trimming and J lost 10 bases, with 17 bases between them. The CDR3 contains 15 residues. The germline V gene has CDR1 MNHEY and CDR2 SMNVEV (reference sequence). DNA of the CDR3: TGTGCCAGCAGTTCCATCGGGGGAAGTCGGTCACCCCTCCACTTT. Encoded protein: CASSSIGGSRSPLHF.

In this sample, this clonotype turned up many times. The J gene is TRBJ2-7, the V gene TRBV24-1, with D tentatively TRBD2 (6 bases). The length of the CDR3 is 15 residues. Between the trimmed V and J ends, which lost 4 bases and 6 bases, there was a span of 18 bases. Per germline, CDR1 KGHDR and CDR2 SFDVKD. The CDR3 sequence: CATSDTRGGNGEQYF. In nucleotides, the CDR3 is TGTGCCACCAGTGACACTAGGGGCGGGAATGGCGAGCAGTACTTC.

This clonotype was observed at least ten times. V usage is TRBV20-1 and J usage is TRBJ2-1; 13 nucleotides line up with TRBD2. The CDR3 spans 15 residues. The J segment lost 6 bases and the V segment lost 3 bases, leaving 5 bases of the junction unmatched. Germline V gene lookup returns CDR1 DFQATT and CDR2 SNEGSKA (reference sequence). The DNA for the CDR3 is TGCAGTGCTAGTAAACTAGCGGGGGGGCCCAATGAGCAGTTCTTC. This translates into CSASKLAGGPNEQFF.

This clonotype occurred many times. The chain is built from TRBV20-1 and TRBJ1-2; the match to TRBD1 covers 9 bases. The V segment lost 6 bases and the J segment 8 bases; nucleotides outside the gene matches: 10. Germline-derived CDR1 and CDR2 are DFQATT and SNEGSKA (reference sequence). The CDR3 length is 13 residues. The CDR3 is CSAITGGPKGYTF. CDR3 nucleotide sequence: TGCAGTGCCATAACAGGGGGCCCTAAAGGCTACACCTTC.

This clonotype was seen more than once but under ten times. This chain links TRBV7-9 with TRBJ1-2; 9 bases fit TRBD1. Trimming at V came to 11 bases and at J to 0 bases, leaving 16 bases not matched to a gene. Germline loops: CDR1 SEHNR, CDR2 FQNEAQ (reference sequence). This CDR3 comprises 17 residues. The CDR3 bases are TGTGCCTCCGACCCGGGACAGGGCGTTGAAGCTAACTATGGCTACACCTTC. Residues: CASDPGQGVEANYGYTF.

This chain connects TRBV30 to TRBJ2-1, with 8 nucleotides matching TRBD2. J lost 16 bases, V lost 1 base, and 9 bases had no gene match. This CDR3 is built from 12 residues. Looked up from germline, CDR1 is GTSNPN and CDR2 is SVGIG (reference sequence). CDR3 protein: CAWSENSGKFFF. CDR3 nucleotides: TGTGCCTGGAGTGAGAATAGCGGGAAGTTTTTCTTC.

The rearrangement uses TRBV10-3 and TRBJ2-7; 14 bases line up with TRBD2. The CDR3 is 15 amino acids. The germline V gene encodes CDR1 ENHRY and CDR2 SYGVKD. V gave up 10 bases and J gave up 2 bases; unmatched junction bases: 7. CDR3 amino acids: CATTGTSGGTYEQYF. As DNA, the CDR3 is TGTGCCACCACTGGGACTAGCGGGGGAACCTACGAGCAGTACTTC.

In this sample, this clonotype turned up many times. The chain is built from TRBV30 and TRBJ2-1; 11 bases align to TRBD2. The CDR3 covers 14 residues. Germline CDR1 GTSNPN, CDR2 SVGIG (reference sequence). Trimming took 2 bases from V and 7 from J; bases not matched to a gene: 4. The CDR3 nucleotides read TGTGCCTGGAGTTGGGCTAGCGGGAGGAATGAGCAGTTCTTC. Translated, it gives CAWSWASGRNEQFF.

This clonotype was seen ten or more times. The CDR3 spells CAISESANTEAFF. DNA for the CDR3: TGTGCCATCAGTGAGTCCGCAAACACTGAAGCTTTCTTT. The chain carries TRBV10-3 and TRBJ1-1; D call uncertain. Germline V gene data show CDR1 as ENHRY and CDR2 as SYGVKD. Trimming took 0 bases from V and 2 from J, leaving 4 bases between them. CDR3 length: 13 residues.

This clonotype was counted many times. The gene calls are TRBV14 and TRBJ1-2; 8 bases align to TRBD1. J lost 4 bases, V lost 4 bases, and 5 bases had no gene match. The CDR3 loop spans 14 amino acids. The V gene's germline CDR1 is SGHDN and CDR2 FVKESK. The CDR3 is CASSPQTGVYGYTF. DNA for the CDR3: TGTGCCAGCAGCCCCCAGACAGGGGTCTATGGCTACACCTTC.

V usage is TRBV9 and J usage is TRBJ2-1; the match to TRBD2 covers 10 bases. The CDR3 consists of 16 residues. Germline V gene sequence: CDR1 SGDLS, CDR2 YYNGEE. J lost 5 bases, V lost 0 bases, and 5 bases had no gene match. For the CDR3, the DNA is TGTGCCAGCAGCGTAGGAGCGGGAGGGAGCGACAATGAGCAGTTCTTC. It translates to CASSVGAGGSDNEQFF.

This clonotype was seen only a few times. The chain uses TRBV30 and TRBJ1-2; no reliable D call. Trimming removed 0 bases from V and 4 bases from J, with 12 bases in between. In germline, CDR1 is GTSNPN, CDR2 SVGIG (reference sequence). This CDR3 has 14 amino acids. The CDR3 loop reads CAWSVHEGGYGYTF. Written as DNA, the CDR3 is TGTGCCTGGAGTGTACACGAGGGTGGCTATGGCTACACCTTC.

This clonotype showed up just a few times. The chain couples TRBV27 to TRBJ1-2, with 8 bases fitting TRBD1. This CDR3 has 15 amino acids. CDR1 is MNHEY and CDR2 is SMNVEV in the germline V gene (reference sequence). J lost 4 bases, V lost 6 bases, and 10 bases had no gene match. The CDR3 DNA follows: TGTGCCAGCAGCTTTACCCCAGGGGGCGGCTATGGCTACACCTTC. It specifies CASSFTPGGGYGYTF.

Worth noting for this clonotype: This clone may be a read error of a much larger clone one base away. This chain joins TRBV5-1 and TRBJ2-7, with a weak D call TRBD2 (5 bases). The CDR3 length is 13 residues. Trimming took off 6 bases at V and 6 bases at J, with 16 bases between the two ends. The germline gives CDR1 SGHRS, CDR2 YFSETQ. DNA for the CDR3: TGCGCCAGCATCATCAGCGGTGACCTCGAGCAGTACTTC. This gives the protein CASIISGDLEQYF.

There are many counts of this clonotype. The chain combines TRBV7-9 with TRBJ1-1, with 7 bases identical to TRBD1. There are 13 residues in the CDR3. The ends lost 8 bases at V and 4 bases at J; junction bases unmatched: 7. The germline CDR1 and CDR2 sequences are SEHNR and FQNEAQ (reference sequence). This chain's CDR3 is CASGVGGGTEAFF. CDR3 nucleotide sequence: TGTGCCAGCGGCGTAGGGGGCGGCACTGAAGCTTTCTTT.

This clonotype came up many times. The chain joins TRBV7-9 to TRBJ1-6; 8 nucleotides match TRBD1. This CDR3 spans 15 amino acids. Germline V gene lookup returns CDR1 SEHNR and CDR2 FQNEAQ (reference sequence). Germline trimming cut 4 bases from V and 9 bases from J; bases unmatched to any gene: 8. The CDR3 here is CASSWTGSEGSPLHF. CDR3 DNA: TGTGCCAGCAGCTGGACAGGGTCGGAAGGTTCACCCCTCCACTTT.

This clonotype was counted at least ten times. The chain has TRBV28 and TRBJ2-4; 10 positions match TRBD2. Germline trimming cut 6 bases from V and 3 bases from J; bases unmatched to any gene: 11. The germline CDR1 and CDR2 sequences are MDHEN and SYDVKM. The CDR3 length is 17 residues. DNA of the CDR3: TGTGCCAGCAGCCCCCTTGGCAGCGGGGGGGGCAAAAACATTCAGTACTTC. Residues: CASSPLGSGGGKNIQYF.

This chain connects TRBV28 to TRBJ1-5; TRBD1 agrees at 8 bases. Looked up from germline, CDR1 is MDHEN and CDR2 is SYDVKM. CDR3 length equals 16 residues. Trimming removed 8 bases from V and 0 bases from J; junction bases left unmatched: 9. CDR3 sequence: CASFPLGQGSNQPQHF. Written as DNA, the CDR3 is TGTGCCAGCTTCCCATTAGGACAGGGTAGCAATCAGCCCCAGCATTTT.

The chain carries TRBV20-1 and TRBJ2-3, with D tentatively TRBD1 (5 bases). Trimming cost V 3 bases and J 2 bases, with 9 bases left between them. The V gene's germline CDR1 is DFQATT and CDR2 SNEGSKA (reference sequence). This CDR3 spans 13 amino acids. This CDR3 is CSASDSPTDTQYF. CDR3 sequence (DNA): TGCAGTGCTAGCGACAGCCCCACAGATACGCAGTATTTT.

In its sample, this clonotype was seen many times. This chain's CDR3 is CASSQGWTDGYTF. CDR3 nucleotides: TGTGCCAGCAGCCAAGGCTGGACGGATGGCTACACCTTC. V usage is TRBV3-1 and J usage is TRBJ1-2; D uncertain. CDR3 length equals 13 residues. Deletions cut 1 base from V and 6 bases from J, with 9 bases between. CDR1 and CDR2 from the germline V gene are LGHDT and YNNKEL (reference sequence).

This clonotype was observed at least ten times. The chain combines TRBV11-2 with TRBJ2-7, with a weak D call TRBD2 (6 bases). The CDR3 contains 13 residues. In germline, CDR1 is SGHAT, CDR2 FQNNGV. V lost 1 base and J lost 5, with 9 bases in between. The CDR3 spells CASSLGRGNEQYF. CDR3 nucleotides: TGTGCCAGCAGCTTAGGACGGGGGAACGAGCAGTACTTC.

V is TRBV6-1 and J is TRBJ1-4; no clear D gene. The CDR3 loop spans 15 amino acids. Germline loops: CDR1 MNHNS, CDR2 SASEGT. V dropped 6 bases and J dropped 7 bases, with 18 bases sitting between them. The CDR3 DNA is TGTGCCAGCAGCGGTCGGAGCCTAGGAGGTGAAAAACTGTTTTTT. It yields the protein CASSGRSLGGEKLFF.

This clonotype was counted ten times or more. The rearrangement uses TRBV6-1 and TRBJ2-7; tentative D call: TRBD1 (5 bases). This CDR3 contains 14 residues. From germline, CDR1 is MNHNS and CDR2 SASEGT. V gave up 7 bases and J gave up 4 bases, with 17 bases separating them. CDR3 coding DNA: TGTGCCAGCACCCGGCCAGGGATCATTTACGAGCAGTACTTC. This sequence encodes CASTRPGIIYEQYF.

The chain links TRBV6-1 to TRBJ1-1; TRBD1 agrees at 12 bases. This CDR3 spans 15 amino acids. Germline CDR1 reads MNHNS; CDR2 reads SASEGT. V was pared by 5 bases and J by 7 bases, with 8 bases of the junction left unmatched. The CDR3, as DNA: TGTGCCAGCAGTCTCCGGGACAGGGGGCGAAATGAAGCTTTCTTT. Translated, it gives CASSLRDRGRNEAFF.